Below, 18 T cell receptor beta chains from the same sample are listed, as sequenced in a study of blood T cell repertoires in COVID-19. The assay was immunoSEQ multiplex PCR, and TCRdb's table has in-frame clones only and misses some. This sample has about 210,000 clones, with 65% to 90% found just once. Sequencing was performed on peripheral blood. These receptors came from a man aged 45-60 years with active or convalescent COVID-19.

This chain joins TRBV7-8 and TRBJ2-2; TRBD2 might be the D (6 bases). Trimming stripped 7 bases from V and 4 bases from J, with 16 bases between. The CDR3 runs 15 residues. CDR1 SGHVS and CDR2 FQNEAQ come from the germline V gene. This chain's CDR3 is CASTKWGVGTGELFF. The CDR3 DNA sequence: TGTGCCAGCACCAAGTGGGGGGTAGGCACCGGGGAGCTGTTTTTT.

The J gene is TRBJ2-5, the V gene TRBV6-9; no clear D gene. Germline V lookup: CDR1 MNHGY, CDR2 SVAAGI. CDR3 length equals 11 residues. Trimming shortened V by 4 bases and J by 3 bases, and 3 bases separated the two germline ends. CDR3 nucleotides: TGTGCCAGCAGTTCAAAAGAGACCCAGTACTTC. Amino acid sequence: CASSSKETQYF.

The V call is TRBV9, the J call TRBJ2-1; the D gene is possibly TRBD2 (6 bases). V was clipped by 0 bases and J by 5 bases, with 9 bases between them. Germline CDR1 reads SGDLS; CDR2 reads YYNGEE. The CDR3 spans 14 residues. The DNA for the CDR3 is TGTGCCAGCAGCGTAGGCGGGGAGGACAATGAGCAGTTCTTC. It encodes CASSVGGEDNEQFF.

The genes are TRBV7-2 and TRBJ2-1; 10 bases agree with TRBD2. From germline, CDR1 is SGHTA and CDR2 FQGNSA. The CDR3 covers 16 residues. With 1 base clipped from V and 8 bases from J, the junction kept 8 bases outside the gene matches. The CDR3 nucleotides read TGTGCCAGCAGCTTAGTTTTTAGCGGGGGGCCGTATGAGCAGTTCTTC. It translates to CASSLVFSGGPYEQFF.

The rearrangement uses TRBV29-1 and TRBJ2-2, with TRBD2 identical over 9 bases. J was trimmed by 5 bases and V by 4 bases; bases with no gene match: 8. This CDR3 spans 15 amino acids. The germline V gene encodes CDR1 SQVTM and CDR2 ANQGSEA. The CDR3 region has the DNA TGCAGCGTTGGCAAGCGGGGGGCCCCTACCGGGGAGCTGTTTTTT. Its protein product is CSVGKRGAPTGELFF.

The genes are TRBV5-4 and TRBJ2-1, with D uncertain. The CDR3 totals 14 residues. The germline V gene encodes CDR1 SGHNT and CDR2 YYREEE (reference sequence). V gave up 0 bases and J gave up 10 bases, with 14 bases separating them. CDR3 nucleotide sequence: TGTGCCAGCAGCTTGGGAGGCTCCGCCGGGGAGCAGTTCTTC. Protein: CASSLGGSAGEQFF.

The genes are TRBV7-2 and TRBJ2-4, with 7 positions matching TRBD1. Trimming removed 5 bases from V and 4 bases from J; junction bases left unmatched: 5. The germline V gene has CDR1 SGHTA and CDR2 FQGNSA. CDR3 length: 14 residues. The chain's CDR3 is CASSPTGLKNIQYF. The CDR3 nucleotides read TGTGCCAGCAGCCCGACAGGGTTAAAAAACATTCAGTACTTC.

CDR3 residues: CASKWREGSNEQFF. The CDR3 DNA sequence: TGTGCCAGCAAATGGCGGGAGGGTTCCAATGAGCAGTTCTTC. The chain is built from TRBV2 and TRBJ2-1, with 9 bases lining up with TRBD2. Looked up from germline, CDR1 is SNHLY and CDR2 is FYNNEI. The CDR3 runs 14 residues. J gave up 6 bases and V 7 bases, and 7 bases lay outside the gene matches. Filled out from reference TRBV2 and TRBJ2-1, the complete variable domain reads EPEVTQTPSHQVTQMGQEVILRCVPISNHLYFYWYRQILGQKVEFLVSFYNNEISEKSEIFDDQFSVERPDGSNFTLKIRSTKLEDSAMYFCASKWREGSNEQFFGPGTRLTVL.

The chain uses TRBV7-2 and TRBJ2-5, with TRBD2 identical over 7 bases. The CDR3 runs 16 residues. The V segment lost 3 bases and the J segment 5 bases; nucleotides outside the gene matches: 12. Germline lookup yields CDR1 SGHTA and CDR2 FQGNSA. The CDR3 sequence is CASSLGRRELGETQYF. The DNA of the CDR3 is TGTGCCAGCAGCTTGGGTCGGCGGGAGCTGGGCGAGACCCAGTACTTC.

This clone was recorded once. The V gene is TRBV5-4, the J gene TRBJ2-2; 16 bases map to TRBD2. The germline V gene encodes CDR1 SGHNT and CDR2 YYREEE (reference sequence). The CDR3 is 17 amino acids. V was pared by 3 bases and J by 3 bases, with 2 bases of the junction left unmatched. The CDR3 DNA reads TGTGCCAGCAGCTGGGGACTAGCGGGGGGGCACACCGGGGAGCTGTTTTTT. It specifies CASSWGLAGGHTGELFF.

The CDR3 DNA is TGTGCCAGCGGGCCGGACAGATACTATAATTCACCCCTCCACTTT. Its translation: CASGPDRYYNSPLHF. This sequence joins TRBV27 and TRBJ1-6, with D perhaps TRBD1 (6 bases). Germline-derived CDR1 and CDR2 are MNHEY and SMNVEV (reference sequence). The CDR3 consists of 15 residues. The V end was cut by 8 bases, the J end by 3 bases, with 14 bases between.

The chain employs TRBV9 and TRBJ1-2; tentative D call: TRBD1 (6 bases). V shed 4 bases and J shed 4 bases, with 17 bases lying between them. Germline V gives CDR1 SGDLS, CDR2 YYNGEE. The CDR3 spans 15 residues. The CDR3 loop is CASSSRPGGGYGYTF. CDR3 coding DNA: TGTGCCAGCAGCTCCCGACCGGGGGGCGGCTATGGCTACACCTTC.

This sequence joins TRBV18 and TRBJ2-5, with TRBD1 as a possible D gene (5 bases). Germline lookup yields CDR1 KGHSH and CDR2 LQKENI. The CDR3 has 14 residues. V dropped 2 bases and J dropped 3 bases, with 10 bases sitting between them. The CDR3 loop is CASSPSAGKETQYF. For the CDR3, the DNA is TGTGCCAGCTCACCATCGGCAGGGAAAGAGACCCAGTACTTC.

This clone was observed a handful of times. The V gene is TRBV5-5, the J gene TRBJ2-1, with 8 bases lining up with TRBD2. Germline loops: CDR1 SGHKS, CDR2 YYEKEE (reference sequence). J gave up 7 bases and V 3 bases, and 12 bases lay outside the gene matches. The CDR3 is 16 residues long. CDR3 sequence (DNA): TGTGCCAGCAGCTCGTTTTCGAGCGGGGGTAGAAATGAGCAGTTCTTC. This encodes CASSSFSSGGRNEQFF. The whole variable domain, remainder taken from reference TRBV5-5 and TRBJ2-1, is DAGVTQSPTHLIKTRGQQVTLRCSPISGHKSVSWYQQVLGQGPQFIFQYYEKEERGRGNFPDRFSARQFPNYSSELNVNALLLGDSALYLCASSSFSSGGRNEQFFGPGTRLTVL.

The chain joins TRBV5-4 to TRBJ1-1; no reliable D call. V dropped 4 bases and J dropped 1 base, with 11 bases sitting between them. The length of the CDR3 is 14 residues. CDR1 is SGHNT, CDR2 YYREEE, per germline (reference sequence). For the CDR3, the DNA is TGTGCCAGCAGCGGAGGACGGGGGAACACTGAAGCTTTCTTT. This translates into CASSGGRGNTEAFF.

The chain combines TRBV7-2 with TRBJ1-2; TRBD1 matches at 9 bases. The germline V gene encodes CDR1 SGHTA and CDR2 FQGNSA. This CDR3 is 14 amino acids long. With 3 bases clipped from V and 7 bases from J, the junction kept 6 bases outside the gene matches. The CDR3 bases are TGTGCCAGCAGCTTTGGACAGGGGTTCTCTGGCTACACCTTC. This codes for CASSFGQGFSGYTF.

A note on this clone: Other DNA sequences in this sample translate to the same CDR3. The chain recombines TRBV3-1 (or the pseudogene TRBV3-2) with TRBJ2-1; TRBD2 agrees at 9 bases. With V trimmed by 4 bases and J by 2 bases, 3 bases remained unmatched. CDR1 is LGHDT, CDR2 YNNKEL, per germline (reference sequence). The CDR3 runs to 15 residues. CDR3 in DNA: TGTGCCAGCAGCCGATTAGCGGGGGCCTACAATGAGCAGTTCTTC. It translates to CASSRLAGAYNEQFF.

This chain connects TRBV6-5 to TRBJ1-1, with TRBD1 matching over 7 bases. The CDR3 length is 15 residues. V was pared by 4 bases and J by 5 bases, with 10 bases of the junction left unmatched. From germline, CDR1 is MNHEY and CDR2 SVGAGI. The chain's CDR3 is CASSSWTGGATEAFF. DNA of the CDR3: TGTGCCAGCAGTTCCTGGACAGGAGGGGCAACTGAAGCTTTCTTT.